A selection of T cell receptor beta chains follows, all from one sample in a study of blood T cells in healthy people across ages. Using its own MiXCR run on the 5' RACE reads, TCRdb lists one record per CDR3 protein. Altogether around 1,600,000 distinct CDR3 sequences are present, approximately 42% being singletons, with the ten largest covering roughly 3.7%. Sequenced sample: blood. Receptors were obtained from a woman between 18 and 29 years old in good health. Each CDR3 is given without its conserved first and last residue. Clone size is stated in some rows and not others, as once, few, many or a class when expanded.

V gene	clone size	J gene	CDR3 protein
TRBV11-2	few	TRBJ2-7	ASSFAVGTSVTYEQY
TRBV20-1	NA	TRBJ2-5	SAEDLAGFQETQY
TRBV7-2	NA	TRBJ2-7	ASSLGYPVRQNYEQY
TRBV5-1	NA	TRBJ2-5	ASSLGQGANLAETQY
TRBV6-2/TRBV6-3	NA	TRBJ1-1	ASSYVTTGEAF
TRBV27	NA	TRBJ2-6	ASSFSYSGANVLT
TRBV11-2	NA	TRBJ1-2	ASSLFGSYT
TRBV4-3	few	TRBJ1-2	ASSQDTPSYGYT
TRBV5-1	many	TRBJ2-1	ASSSPSSYNEQF
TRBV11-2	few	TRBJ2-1	ASSLPVLGLTLF
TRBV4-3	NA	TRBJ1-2	ASSQDHRGAYGYT
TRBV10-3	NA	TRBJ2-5	AISERGAQETQY
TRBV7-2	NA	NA	ASSKNRGGQETQY
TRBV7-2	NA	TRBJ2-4	ASSLVGGLEQY
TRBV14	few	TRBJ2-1	ASSQTLAGHSYNEQF
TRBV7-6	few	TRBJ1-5	ASSFGQGSQPQH
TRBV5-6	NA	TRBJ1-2	ASSLVMVGSEDGYT
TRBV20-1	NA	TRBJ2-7	SAKGLAGAYEQY
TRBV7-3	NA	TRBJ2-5	ASSSIGSGRNNEQY
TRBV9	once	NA	ASSVVGDSMHEQY
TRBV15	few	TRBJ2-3	ATSRGTGLTDTQY
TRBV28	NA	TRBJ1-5	ASSPSGLGPDQPQH
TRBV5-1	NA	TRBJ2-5	ASSLDNSVRETQY